Listed below are T cell receptor beta chains from one sample, sequenced in a study of Ad26.COV2.S vaccination and SARS-CoV-2 variants. Using immunoSEQ multiplex PCR, the repertoire was profiled, and TCRdb retains in-frame clones only, with some absent. The table records hundreds of thousands of clones, more than 80% of them present only once. The sequenced sample was peripheral blood, obtained in a trial of Ad26.COV2.S vaccine versus placebo. The receptors come from a person aged 18-65 years who received the Ad26.COV2.S COVID-19 vaccine or a placebo. CDR3s include the opening cysteine and the closing phenylalanine or tryptophan. A D gene is named only where the DNA matches it firmly. Clone size, where shown, is once, few, many, or a class for clones that have expanded.

TRBJ2-7 | TRBV3-1/TRBV3-2 | - | TRBD2 | TGTGCCAGCAGCCCCGCAGTAGCGGGGCCCTACGAGCAGTACTTC | CASSPAVAGPYEQYF
TRBJ1-5 | TRBV6-6 | - | - | TGTGCCAGCTTCAAAGGGATGGATCAGCCCCAGCATTTT | CASFKGMDQPQHF
TRBJ1-1 | TRBV7-2 | - | TRBD1 | TGTGCCAGCAGCTTAATCAGGGGGCGAACTGAAGCTTTCTTT | CASSLIRGRTEAFF
TRBJ2-7 | TRBV27 | - | TRBD2 | TGTGCCAGCAGTTTATCGTGGACTAGCGTCTCCTACGAGCAGTACTTC | CASSLSWTSVSYEQYF
TRBJ2-5 | TRBV30 | once | - | TGTGCCTGGAGGGCTCCTGGGGAGACCCAGTACTTC | CAWRAPGETQYF
TRBJ2-7 | TRBV28 | - | TRBD2 | TGTGCCAGCAGTGTCCTAAGCGGGAGGGGACTCTACGAGCAGTACTTC | CASSVLSGRGLYEQYF
TRBJ2-1 | TRBV2 | - | - | TGTGCCAGCAGGTTAGACGTATACAATGAGCAGTTCTTC | CASRLDVYNEQFF
TRBJ2-3 | TRBV29-1 | - | TRBD2 | TGCAGCGTGGGGGGGACTAGCGGGTCCACAGATACGCAGTATTTT | CSVGGTSGSTDTQYF
TRBJ1-2 | TRBV5-6 | - | - | TGTGCCAGCAGCTTGGTGCAGAATAACTATGGCTACACCTTC | CASSLVQNNYGYTF
TRBJ1-2 | TRBV27 | - | TRBD1 | TGTGCCAGCAGTTTGACAGGGAACTATGGCTACACCTTC | CASSLTGNYGYTF
TRBJ2-1 | TRBV24-1 | - | TRBD2 | TGTGCCACCAGTGATCCTAGCGGTGGGTCCTACAATGAGCAGTTCTTC | CATSDPSGGSYNEQFF
TRBJ1-2 | TRBV6-1 | - | - | TGTGCCAGCACTACGCGAGGAGGGAATGGCTACACCTTC | CASTTRGGNGYTF
TRBJ2-5 | TRBV25-1 | - | - | TGTGCCAGCAGTGAATCAGAGACCCAGTACTTC | CASSESETQYF
TRBJ2-1 | TRBV30 | - | TRBD2 | TGTGCCTGGACCCTCCTGGCTAGCGGGGATAATGAGCAGTTCTTC | CAWTLLASGDNEQFF
TRBJ2-5 | TRBV6-6 | - | - | TGTGCCAGCATTCCCCAGGGGCCCAGGGGGACCCAGTACTTC | CASIPQGPRGTQYF
TRBJ1-1 | TRBV12-5 | - | - | TGTGCTAGTGGTTTGGGTGCCACTGAAGCTTTCTTT | CASGLGATEAFF
TRBJ2-3 | TRBV30 | once | TRBD1 | TGTGCCTGGAGTCCGGGACAGGGTTTCACAGATACGCAGTATTTT | CAWSPGQGFTDTQYF
TRBJ2-5 | TRBV29-1 | - | - | TGCAGCATACATCGGGACTTGCGTCTCCAAGAGACCCAGTACTTC | CSIHRDLRLQETQYF
TRBJ2-7 | TRBV21-1 | few | - | TGTGCCAGCAGCAAGACCCTCCCCTACGAGCAGTACTTC | CASSKTLPYEQYF
TRBJ2-7 | TRBV24-1 | - | - | TGTGCCACCAGTGATGGGGATCGGTACGAGCAGTACTTC | CATSDGDRYEQYF
TRBJ2-5 | TRBV7-9 | - | - | TGTGCCAGCAGCTTCAGACAGATCCAAGAGACCCAGTACTTC | CASSFRQIQETQYF
TRBJ2-7 | TRBV6-5 | - | - | TGTGCCAGCACCCGGGCAGGGATGTACGAGCAGTACTTC | CASTRAGMYEQYF
TRBJ2-6 | TRBV5-5 | - | - | TGTGCCAGCAGCCCTAGGGCCTACTCTGGGGCCAACGTCCTGACTTTC | CASSPRAYSGANVLTF
TRBJ2-5 | TRBV13 | - | - | TGTGCCAGCAGCCCCGTCAAATCCGAGACCCAGTACTTC | CASSPVKSETQYF
TRBJ2-2 | TRBV29-1 | - | TRBD2 | TGCAGCGCCCGACGGGAGGGTGGGCCCAACACCGGGGAGCTGTTTTTT | CSARREGGPNTGELFF
TRBJ1-3 | TRBV7-6 | - | - | TGTGCCAGCAGCTTAGGGTGGACACGGGGAAACACCATATATTTT | CASSLGWTRGNTIYF
TRBJ2-2 | TRBV30 | - | - | TGTGCCTGGAGTGTCCAGGGCCAGAACACCGGGGAGCTGTTTTTT | CAWSVQGQNTGELFF
TRBJ2-3 | TRBV5-1 | - | TRBD2 | TGCGCCAGCAGCTTGGCCCTCCGACTAGCGGGGGGGCCGGGGGATACGCAGTATTTT | CASSLALRLAGGPGDTQYF
TRBJ2-3 | TRBV6-1 | - | TRBD2 | TGTGCCAGCAGTGAAGGACTAGCGGGGGCCCTGGATACGCAGTATTTT | CASSEGLAGALDTQYF
TRBJ2-7 | TRBV5-1 | - | TRBD2 | TGCGCCAGCAGCTTGGGCGGGAGTACATACGAGCAGTACTTC | CASSLGGSTYEQYF
TRBJ2-3 | TRBV7-9 | - | TRBD2 | TGTGCCAGCAGCGCCCGCGGGGGGGCGAACACAGATACGCAGTATTTT | CASSARGGANTDTQYF